The T cell receptor beta chain described here comes from a study of T cell repertoires in cytomegalovirus infection. Study background: Signatures in public TCR beta sequences pointed to both CMV infection and matching HLA type. Whole-study results and caveats: The cumulative frequency of public TCR beta families identified carriers of CMV plus the relevant HLA. Ex vivo responses were dominated by HLA-C-restricted CMV-specific TCR beta clonotypes.

With respect to this clonotype: Its antigen remains unidentified.

The length of the CDR3 is 13 residues. The germline gives CDR1 SGHVS, CDR2 FNYEAQ. The V gene lost 5 bases and the J gene lost 2 bases, with 10 bases spanning the gap. From the reads, TCRdb called clonotypes with MiXCR, one entry per CDR3 protein. The data show more than 650,000 distinct CDR3 sequences, less than 40% seen once. This sequence originates from a human donor in good health (CMV status not recorded). Some clones in this sample may be carry-over from other donors' samples. V gene TRBV7-6 combines with J gene TRBJ2-7, with D perhaps matching TRBD1 (6 bases). Sequenced sample: PBMCs. DNA of the CDR3: TGTGCCAGCAGCCCGCAGGGGACCTACGAGCAGTACTTC. It codes for CASSPQGTYEQYF.